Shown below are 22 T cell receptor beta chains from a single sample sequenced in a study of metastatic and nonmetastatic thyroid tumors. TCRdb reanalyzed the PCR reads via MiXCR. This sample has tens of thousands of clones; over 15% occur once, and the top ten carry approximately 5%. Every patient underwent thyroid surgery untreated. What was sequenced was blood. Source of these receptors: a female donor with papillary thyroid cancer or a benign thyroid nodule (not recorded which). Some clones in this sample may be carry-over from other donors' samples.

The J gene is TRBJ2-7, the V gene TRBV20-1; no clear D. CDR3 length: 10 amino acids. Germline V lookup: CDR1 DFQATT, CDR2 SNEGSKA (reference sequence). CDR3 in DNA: TGCGGTTCTAGGAAGGACGAGCAGTACTTC. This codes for CGSRKDEQYF.

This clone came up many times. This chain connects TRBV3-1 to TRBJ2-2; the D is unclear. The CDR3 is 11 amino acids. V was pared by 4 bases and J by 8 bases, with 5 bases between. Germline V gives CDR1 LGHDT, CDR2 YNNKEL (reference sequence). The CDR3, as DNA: TGTGCCAGCAGCCTTCAAGGGGAGCTGTTTTTT. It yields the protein CASSLQGELFF.

The CDR3 nucleotides read TGTGCCAGCAGTAGGGGCGGTACAGACCTCTACGAGCAGTACTTC. This encodes CASSRGGTDLYEQYF. The chain carries TRBV6-2 or TRBV6-3 and TRBJ2-7; possible D gene TRBD1, 5 bases. Looked up from germline, CDR1 is MNHEY and CDR2 is SVGEGT. V gave up 5 bases and J gave up 3 bases, with 17 bases separating them. The CDR3 has 15 amino acids.

CDR3 sequence (DNA): TGCGCCAGCAGCCAAGAGGAAAACAGGGGATACGAGCAGTACTTC. Its protein product is CASSQEENRGYEQYF. This rearrangement joins TRBV4-3 to TRBJ2-7, with 7 bases matching TRBD1. There are 15 residues in the CDR3. Germline CDR1 and CDR2: LGHNA and YSLEER. V lost 0 bases, J lost 4 bases, and 6 bases stayed unmatched.

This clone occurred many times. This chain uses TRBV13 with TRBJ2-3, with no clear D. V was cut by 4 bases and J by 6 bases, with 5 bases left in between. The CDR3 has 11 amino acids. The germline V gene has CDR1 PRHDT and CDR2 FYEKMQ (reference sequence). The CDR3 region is CASSSRDTQYF. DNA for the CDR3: TGTGCCAGCAGCTCAAGGGATACGCAGTATTTT.

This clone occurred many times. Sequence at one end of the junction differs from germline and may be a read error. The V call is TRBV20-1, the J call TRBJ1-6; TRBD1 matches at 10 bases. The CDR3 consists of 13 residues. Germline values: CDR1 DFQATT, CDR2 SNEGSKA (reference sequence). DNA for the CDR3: TGCAGTGCTAAGACAGGGGGCGGGTCACCCTTCCACTTT. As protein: CSAKTGGGSPFHF.

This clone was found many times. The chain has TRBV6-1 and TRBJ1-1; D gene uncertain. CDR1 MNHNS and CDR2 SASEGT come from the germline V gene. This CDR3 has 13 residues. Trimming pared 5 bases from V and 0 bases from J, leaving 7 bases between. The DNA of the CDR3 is TGTGCCAGCAGTTCGTTATTGAACACTGAAGCTTTCTTT. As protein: CASSSLLNTEAFF.

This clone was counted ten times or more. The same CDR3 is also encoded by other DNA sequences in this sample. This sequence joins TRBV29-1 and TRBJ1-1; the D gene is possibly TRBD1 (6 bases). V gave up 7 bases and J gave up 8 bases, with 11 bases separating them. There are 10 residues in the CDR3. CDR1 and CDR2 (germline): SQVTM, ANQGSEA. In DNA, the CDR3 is TGCAGCGCTGGCGGGACAGAAGCTTTCTTT. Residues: CSAGGTEAFF.

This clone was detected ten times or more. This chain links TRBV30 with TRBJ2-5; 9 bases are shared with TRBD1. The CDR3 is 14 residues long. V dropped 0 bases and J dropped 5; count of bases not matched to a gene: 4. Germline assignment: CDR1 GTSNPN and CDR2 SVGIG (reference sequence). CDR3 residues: CAWSVTGGWETQYF. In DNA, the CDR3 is TGTGCCTGGAGTGTTACAGGGGGCTGGGAGACCCAGTACTTC.

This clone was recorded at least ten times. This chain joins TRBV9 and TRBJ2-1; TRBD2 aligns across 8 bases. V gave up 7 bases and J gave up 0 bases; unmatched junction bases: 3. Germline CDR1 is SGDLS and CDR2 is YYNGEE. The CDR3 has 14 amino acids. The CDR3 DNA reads TGTGCCAGCGGTAGCGGGATCTCCTACAATGAGCAGTTCTTC. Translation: CASGSGISYNEQFF.

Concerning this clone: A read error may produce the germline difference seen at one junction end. The DNA for the CDR3 is TGTGCCATCAGCCAAGACCTCGACGGTAACACCGGGGAGCTGTTTTTT. It translates to CAISQDLDGNTGELFF. V is TRBV4-2 and J is TRBJ2-2; D is uncertain. In germline, CDR1 is LGHNA, CDR2 YNFKEQ. CDR3 length equals 16 residues.

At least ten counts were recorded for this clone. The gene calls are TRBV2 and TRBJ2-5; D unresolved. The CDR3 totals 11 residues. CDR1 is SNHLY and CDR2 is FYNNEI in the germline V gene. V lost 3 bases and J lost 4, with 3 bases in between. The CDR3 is CASSESETQYF. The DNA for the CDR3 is TGTGCCAGCAGTGAGTCAGAGACCCAGTACTTC.

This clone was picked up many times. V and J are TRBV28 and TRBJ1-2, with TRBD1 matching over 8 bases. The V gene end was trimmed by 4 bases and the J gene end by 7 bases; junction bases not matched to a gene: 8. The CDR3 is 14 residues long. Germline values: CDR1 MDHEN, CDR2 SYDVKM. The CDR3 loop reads CASSSIGTGGGYTF. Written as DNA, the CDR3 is TGTGCCAGCAGTTCGATCGGGACAGGAGGTGGCTACACCTTC.

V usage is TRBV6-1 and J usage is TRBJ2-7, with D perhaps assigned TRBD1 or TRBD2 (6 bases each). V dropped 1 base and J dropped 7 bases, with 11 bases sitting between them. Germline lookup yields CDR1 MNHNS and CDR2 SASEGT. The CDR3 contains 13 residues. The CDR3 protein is CASSEEGGWEQYF. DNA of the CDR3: TGTGCCAGCAGTGAAGAGGGGGGCTGGGAGCAGTACTTC.

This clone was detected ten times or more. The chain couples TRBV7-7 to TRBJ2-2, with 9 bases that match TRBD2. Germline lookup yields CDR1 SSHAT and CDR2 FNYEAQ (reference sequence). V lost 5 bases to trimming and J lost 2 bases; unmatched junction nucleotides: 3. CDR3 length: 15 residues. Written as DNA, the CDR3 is TGTGCCAGCAGCAAGGGACTAGCCAACACCGGGGAGCTGTTTTTT. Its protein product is CASSKGLANTGELFF.

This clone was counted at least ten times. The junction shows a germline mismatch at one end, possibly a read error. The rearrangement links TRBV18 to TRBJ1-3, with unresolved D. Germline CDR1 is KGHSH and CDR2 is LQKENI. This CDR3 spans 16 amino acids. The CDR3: CASSSPLREERNTIYF. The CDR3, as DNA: TGTGCCAGCTCATCACCTTTGAGGGAAGAGAGAAACACCATATATTTT.

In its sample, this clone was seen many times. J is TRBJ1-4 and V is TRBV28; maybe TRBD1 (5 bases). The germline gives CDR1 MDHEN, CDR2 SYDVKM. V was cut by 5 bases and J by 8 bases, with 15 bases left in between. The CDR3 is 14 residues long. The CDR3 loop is CASSARVRGEKLFF. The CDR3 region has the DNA TGTGCCAGCAGTGCCAGGGTGAGAGGGGAAAAACTGTTTTTT.

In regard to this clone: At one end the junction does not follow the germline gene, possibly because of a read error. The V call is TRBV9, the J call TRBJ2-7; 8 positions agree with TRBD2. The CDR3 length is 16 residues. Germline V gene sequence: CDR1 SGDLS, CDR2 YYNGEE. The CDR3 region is CSSGVSPLAGPYEQYF. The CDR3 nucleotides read TGTTCCAGCGGCGTAAGCCCCTTAGCGGGACCTTACGAGCAGTACTTC.

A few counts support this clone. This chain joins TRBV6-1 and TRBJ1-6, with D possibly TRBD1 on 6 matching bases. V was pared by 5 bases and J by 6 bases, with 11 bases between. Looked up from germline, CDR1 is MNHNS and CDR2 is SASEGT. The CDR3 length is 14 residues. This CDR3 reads CASSLDSGNSPLHF. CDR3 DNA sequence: TGTGCCAGCAGTTTGGACAGTGGTAATTCACCCCTCCACTTT.

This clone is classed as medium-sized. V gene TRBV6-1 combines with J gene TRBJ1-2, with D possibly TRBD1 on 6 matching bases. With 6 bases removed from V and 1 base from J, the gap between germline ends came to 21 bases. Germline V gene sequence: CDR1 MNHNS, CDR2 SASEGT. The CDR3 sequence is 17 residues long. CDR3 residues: CASSPRGGRDFNYGYTF. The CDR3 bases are TGTGCCAGCAGCCCTAGGGGGGGTCGGGACTTTAACTATGGCTACACCTTC.

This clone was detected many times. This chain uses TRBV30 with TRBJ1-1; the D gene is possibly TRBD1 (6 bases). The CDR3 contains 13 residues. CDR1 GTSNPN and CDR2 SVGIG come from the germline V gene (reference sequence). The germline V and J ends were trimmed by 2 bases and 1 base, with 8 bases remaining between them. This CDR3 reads CAWSRGQNTEAFF. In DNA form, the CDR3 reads TGTGCCTGGAGTCGGGGACAGAACACTGAAGCTTTCTTT.

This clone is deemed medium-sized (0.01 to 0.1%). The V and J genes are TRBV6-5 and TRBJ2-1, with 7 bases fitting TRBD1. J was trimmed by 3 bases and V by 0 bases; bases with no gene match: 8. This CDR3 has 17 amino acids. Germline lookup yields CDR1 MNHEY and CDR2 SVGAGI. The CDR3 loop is CASSYSIGGDYYNEQFF. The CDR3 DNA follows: TGTGCCAGCAGTTACTCGATAGGGGGCGATTACTACAATGAGCAGTTCTTC.